Following are 29 T cell receptor beta chains from one sample sequenced in a study of control samples from healthy donors and cancer patients (dated by TCRdb to about 2020). Library preparation employed the immunoSEQ multiplex PCR assay. The clones in this table, taken by TCRdb from immuneACCESS, are in-frame only. Not every clone is retained; where verified, under half of the shortfall comes from an unresolved V gene, and the cause of the rest is unknown. This sample lists tens of thousands of clones; 85% to 95% were detected once. Together, the top ten hold 4.8% of the sample. What was sequenced was blood. These TCRs come from a woman younger than 30 in good health.

The V call is TRBV7-9, the J call TRBJ2-5; unclear D gene. V was clipped by 1 base and J by 5 bases, with 14 bases between them. The CDR3 is 15 residues long. CDR1 and CDR2 (germline): SEHNR, FQNEAQ (reference sequence). CDR3 in amino acids: CASSLVRLQPETQYF. In DNA form, the CDR3 reads TGTGCCAGCAGCTTAGTTCGTCTACAGCCGGAGACCCAGTACTTC. The variable domain in full, completed from reference TRBV7-9 and TRBJ2-5, reads DTGVSQNPRHKITKRGQNVTFRCDPISEHNRLYWYRQTLGQGPEFLTYFQNEAQLEKSRLLSDRFSAERPKGSFSTLEIQRTEQGDSAMYLCASSLVRLQPETQYFGPGTRLLVL.

V is TRBV7-2 and J is TRBJ1-3; D is unresolved. From germline, CDR1 is SGHTA and CDR2 FQGNSA. The CDR3 has 11 residues. V lost 7 bases to trimming and J lost 3 bases, with 4 bases between them. This chain's CDR3 is CASKDGNTIYF. CDR3 DNA: TGTGCCAGCAAGGATGGAAACACCATATATTTT.

The chain couples TRBV19 to TRBJ1-1; TRBD1 agrees at 9 bases. Germline V gene sequence: CDR1 LNHDA, CDR2 SQIVND (reference sequence). This CDR3 is 13 amino acids long. The trim removed 7 bases at V and 2 bases at J, leaving 2 bases unmatched. The CDR3 nucleotides read TGTGCCAGTACGGGACAGGGAAACACTGAAGCTTTCTTT. Residues: CASTGQGNTEAFF.

The chain carries TRBV5-4 and TRBJ2-3, with 8 bases matching TRBD2. Germline V gene lookup returns CDR1 SGHNT and CDR2 YYREEE (reference sequence). The CDR3 consists of 17 residues. Trimming removed 3 bases from V and 3 bases from J; junction bases left unmatched: 12. The CDR3, as DNA: TGTGCCAGCAGCTCGGAACGGGGGGGCCGTGGGACAGATACGCAGTATTTT. It codes for CASSSERGGRGTDTQYF.

This rearrangement joins TRBV9 to TRBJ2-7; the D call may be TRBD1 or TRBD2 (5 bases each). The CDR3 consists of 17 residues. With 1 base removed from V and 5 bases from J, the gap between germline ends came to 22 bases. Per the germline V gene, CDR1 is SGDLS and CDR2 is YYNGEE. Here the CDR3 DNA reads TGTGCCAGCAGCGTATCCGGTCCTGGGGCGGCGGGCGACGAGCAGTACTTC. Translated, it gives CASSVSGPGAAGDEQYF.

The genes are TRBV7-3 and TRBJ2-5; 14 positions match TRBD2. V shed 3 bases and J 9 bases; nucleotides not matched to a gene: 3. There are 14 residues in the CDR3. The germline V gene has CDR1 SGHTA and CDR2 FQGTGA. The CDR3 loop is CASSFGTSGSPQYF. CDR3 bases: TGTGCCAGCAGCTTCGGGACTAGCGGGAGTCCCCAGTACTTC.

The chain joins TRBV6-6 to TRBJ2-6; D remains ambiguous. V lost 8 bases and J 4 bases, leaving 6 bases between the germline ends. Germline lookup yields CDR1 MNHNY and CDR2 SVGAGI (reference sequence). This CDR3 is built from 12 residues. Written as DNA, the CDR3 is TGTGCCAGCGTCGAGGGGGCCAACGTCCTGACTTTC. The encoded protein is CASVEGANVLTF.

The V and J genes are TRBV28 and TRBJ2-7; 10 bases are shared with TRBD1. The CDR3 has 15 residues. Germline CDR1 and CDR2: MDHEN and SYDVKM. J gave up 2 bases and V 6 bases, and 7 bases lay outside the gene matches. The chain's CDR3 is CASSPGTGETYEQYF. The CDR3 DNA reads TGTGCCAGCAGCCCTGGGACAGGGGAAACCTACGAGCAGTACTTC.

The CDR3 sequence: CASSLSGLGDYEQYF. In DNA form, the CDR3 reads TGTGCCAGCAGTTTATCGGGCTTGGGTGACTACGAGCAGTACTTC. The gene calls are TRBV27 and TRBJ2-7; D is unclear. V was pared by 0 bases and J by 3 bases, with 12 bases between. Per the germline V gene, CDR1 is MNHEY and CDR2 is SMNVEV (reference sequence). The CDR3 contains 15 residues.

V and J are TRBV6-5 and TRBJ2-7; TRBD1 aligns across 12 bases. This CDR3 region has 13 residues. Losses at the gene ends were 6 bases for V and 7 bases for J; bases not matched to a gene: 4. Per germline, CDR1 MNHEY and CDR2 SVGAGI. CDR3 in amino acids: CASRGQGAAEQYF. The CDR3 DNA reads as TGTGCCAGCAGGGGACAGGGGGCGGCGGAGCAGTACTTC.

The sample holds one count of this clone. This chain joins TRBV28 and TRBJ2-5; TRBD2 aligns across 7 bases. The J segment lost 3 bases and the V segment lost 7 bases, leaving 14 bases of the junction unmatched. CDR1 is MDHEN, CDR2 SYDVKM, per germline. There are 16 residues in the CDR3. In DNA form, the CDR3 reads TGTGCCAGCACCCTCGTTGGGGCTAGCGGAAAAGAGACCCAGTACTTC. Translated: CASTLVGASGKETQYF.

V is TRBV2 and J is TRBJ2-5, with 9 positions matching TRBD2. The V segment lost 4 bases and the J segment 5 bases; nucleotides outside the gene matches: 8. The CDR3 is 15 residues long. CDR1 is SNHLY, CDR2 FYNNEI, per germline. CDR3 loop: CASSGGRGDGETQYF. The CDR3 DNA reads as TGTGCCAGCAGTGGCGGGAGGGGGGATGGCGAGACCCAGTACTTC.

The chain is built from TRBV3-1 (or the pseudogene TRBV3-2) and TRBJ2-1; TRBD2 matches at 8 bases. CDR3 size: 14 residues. Looked up from germline, CDR1 is LGHDT and CDR2 is YNNKEL (reference sequence). The V gene end was trimmed by 5 bases and the J gene end by 9 bases; junction bases not matched to a gene: 9. CDR3 sequence: CASSFPGGAIEQFF. The CDR3 bases are TGTGCCAGCAGCTTCCCCGGGGGGGCCATTGAGCAGTTCTTC.

This rearrangement joins TRBV28 to TRBJ1-2; maybe TRBD1 (6 bases). The germline gives CDR1 MDHEN, CDR2 SYDVKM. The CDR3 is 19 amino acids. V was clipped by 9 bases and J by 2 bases, with 31 bases between them. CDR3 loop: CASRTLGGGRDTRNYGYTF. The CDR3 region has the DNA TGTGCCAGTCGAACACTTGGGGGGGGCCGGGACACTCGAAACTATGGCTACACCTTC.

As DNA, the CDR3 is TGTGCCAGTAGTACCGGGAGTAACACTGAAGCTTTCTTT. This translates into CASSTGSNTEAFF. The chain uses TRBV19 and TRBJ1-1; no definite D call. Germline CDR1 reads LNHDA; CDR2 reads SQIVND (reference sequence). V shed 4 bases and J shed 2 bases, with 8 bases lying between them. There are 13 residues in the CDR3. Combining the CDR3 with reference TRBV19 and TRBJ1-1 gives the whole variable domain DGGITQSPKYLFRKEGQNVTLSCEQNLNHDAMYWYRQDPGQGLRLIYYSQIVNDFQKGDIAEGYSVSREKKESFPLTVTSAQKNPTAFYLCASSTGSNTEAFFGQGTRLTVV.

V gene TRBV3-1 (or the pseudogene TRBV3-2) combines with J gene TRBJ2-7, with unresolved D. V lost 10 bases and J lost 5, with 12 bases in between. The CDR3 covers 11 residues. Germline values: CDR1 LGHDT, CDR2 YNNKEL (reference sequence). DNA of the CDR3: TGTGCCACCAAAAAAGGCGACGAGCAGTACTTC. Protein: CATKKGDEQYF.

Written as DNA, the CDR3 is TGTGCCAGCAGCGACCGACAGGCCTCAAACATTCAGTACTTC. This translates into CASSDRQASNIQYF. The rearrangement joins TRBV5-4 to TRBJ2-4, with D perhaps TRBD1 (6 bases). Germline assignment: CDR1 SGHNT and CDR2 YYREEE (reference sequence). Deletions cut 4 bases from V and 6 bases from J, with 14 bases between. The CDR3 sequence is 14 residues long.

The genes are TRBV2 and TRBJ1-6; D is perhaps TRBD1 (5 bases). Between the trimmed V and J ends, which lost 6 bases and 8 bases, there was a span of 17 bases. The CDR3 is made up of 15 amino acids. Germline lookup yields CDR1 SNHLY and CDR2 FYNNEI. The chain's CDR3 is CASSPRPPGHSPLHF. Here the CDR3 DNA reads TGTGCCAGCAGCCCCCGGCCCCCGGGGCATTCACCCCTCCACTTT.

This sequence joins TRBV28 and TRBJ2-1; possible D gene TRBD2, 6 bases. The CDR3 has 13 amino acids. Trimming pared 6 bases from V and 7 bases from J, leaving 13 bases between. Germline assignment: CDR1 MDHEN and CDR2 SYDVKM. In nucleotides, the CDR3 is TGTGCCAGCAGGGGCACGGGGAGGAATGAGCAGTTCTTC. It is translated as CASRGTGRNEQFF.

The chain employs TRBV28 and TRBJ1-2; D unresolved. The CDR3 has 16 residues. Germline lookup yields CDR1 MDHEN and CDR2 SYDVKM. Trimming stripped 2 bases from V and 3 bases from J, with 16 bases between. CDR3 sequence (DNA): TGTGCCAGCAGTTTACCCCGGGGAGAGCACGACTATGGCTACACCTTC. Translated, it gives CASSLPRGEHDYGYTF.

The chain links TRBV5-4 to TRBJ2-7; 7 nucleotides align to TRBD1. This CDR3 contains 14 residues. Germline V gene sequence: CDR1 SGHNT, CDR2 YYREEE (reference sequence). J lost 2 bases, V lost 4 bases, and 6 bases had no gene match. Here the CDR3 DNA reads TGTGCCAGCAGCCTGAGGGACAGCCCCTACGAGCAGTACTTC. Protein: CASSLRDSPYEQYF.

V and J are TRBV11-3 and TRBJ2-5; D call uncertain. CDR1 is SGHNT and CDR2 is YENEEA in the germline V gene. The CDR3 contains 12 residues. Trimming cost V 0 bases and J 5 bases, with 4 bases left between them. The CDR3 DNA reads as TGTGCCAGCAGCTTAGAAGGGGAGACCCAGTACTTC. Protein sequence: CASSLEGETQYF.

The chain recombines TRBV9 with TRBJ2-7; D unclear. V was shortened by 0 bases and J by 3 bases, with 10 bases between the two germline ends. Per germline, CDR1 SGDLS and CDR2 YYNGEE. CDR3 length equals 14 residues. The CDR3 bases are TGTGCCAGCAGCGTAGATAGACTTAACTACGAGCAGTACTTC. Amino acids: CASSVDRLNYEQYF. Full variable domain (rest looked up from reference TRBV9 and TRBJ2-7): DSGVTQTPKHLITATGQRVTLRCSPRSGDLSVYWYQQSLDQGLQFLIQYYNGEERAKGNILERFSAQQFPDLHSELNLSSLELGDSALYFCASSVDRLNYEQYFGPGTRLTVT.

The chain recombines TRBV6-4 with TRBJ1-5; D unresolved. This CDR3 has 14 amino acids. The ends were cut back, 3 bases at V and 0 bases at J, with 6 bases in the middle. CDR1 and CDR2 from the germline V gene are MRHNA and SNTAGT. The DNA of the CDR3 is TGTGCCAGCAGTGAGAGGTATAGCAATCAGCCCCAGCATTTT. Its protein is CASSERYSNQPQHF.

This rearrangement joins TRBV27 to TRBJ2-7; D is possibly TRBD1 or TRBD2 (6 bases each). V dropped 1 base and J dropped 7 bases, with 11 bases sitting between them. The CDR3 sequence is 13 residues long. In germline, CDR1 is MNHEY, CDR2 SMNVEV (reference sequence). The DNA for the CDR3 is TGTGCCAGCAGTTTATGGGGGGCCGGAGAGCAGTACTTC. Protein: CASSLWGAGEQYF.

Details on this clone: Compared with germline, one end of the junction differs, possibly owing to a read error. This chain links TRBV7-7 with TRBJ2-1, with 12 nucleotides matching TRBD2. This CDR3 spans 15 amino acids. The V gene's germline CDR1 is SSHAT and CDR2 FNYEAQ (reference sequence). CDR3 amino acids: CASSPTSGGYNEQFF. The CDR3 bases are TGTGCTAGCAGCCCCACTAGCGGGGGGTACAATGAGCAGTTCTTC.

The J gene is TRBJ2-2, the V gene TRBV28; D gene ambiguous. V gave up 6 bases and J gave up 12 bases, with 14 bases separating them. Germline CDR1 reads MDHEN; CDR2 reads SYDVKM. This CDR3 has 12 residues. The CDR3 DNA is TGTGCCAGCAGCACGGACCGAAATAAGCTGTTTTTT. It is translated as CASSTDRNKLFF.

This sequence joins TRBV3-1 (or the pseudogene TRBV3-2) and TRBJ2-4; the match to TRBD2 covers 8 bases. With V trimmed by 0 bases and J by 0 bases, 22 bases remained unmatched. The CDR3 sequence is 23 residues long. Germline values: CDR1 LGHDT, CDR2 YNNKEL (reference sequence). Written as DNA, the CDR3 is TGTGCCAGCAGCCAAGATGGCCCCCGGGGTGAGCGGGAGCGAGCCCTAGCCAAAAACATTCAGTACTTC. It yields the protein CASSQDGPRGERERALAKNIQYF.

The CDR3 bases are TGTGCCAGCAGCCCCCGCACTGGCACAGATACGCAGTATTTT. Protein sequence: CASSPRTGTDTQYF. The chain is built from TRBV9 and TRBJ2-3, with no clear D. V was shortened by 4 bases and J by 1 base, with 10 bases between the two germline ends. The CDR3 extends over 14 amino acids. Germline V gene data show CDR1 as SGDLS and CDR2 as YYNGEE.